This entry lists 27 T cell receptor beta chains sequenced from one sample in a study of cytomegalovirus exposure and HLA in healthy donors. The PCR was carried out with 60 Vbeta primers and 13 Jbeta primers. TCRdb's table, derived via immunoSEQ multiplex PCR, lists solely in-frame clones and lacks some. Of more than 100,000 clones in the sample, around 77% were seen once. The specimen was PBMCs. These receptors were obtained from a human donor in good health.

The DNA for the CDR3 is TGTGCCAGCAGCAAGGGACTAGCGGGAGGCCCCTCCTACAATGAGCAGTTCTTC. Translation gives CASSKGLAGGPSYNEQFF. The chain uses TRBV5-4 and TRBJ2-1, with TRBD2 matching 15 bases. The germline V gene has CDR1 SGHNT and CDR2 YYREEE (reference sequence). The V segment lost 4 bases and the J segment 0 bases; nucleotides outside the gene matches: 5. The CDR3 has 18 amino acids.

The chain has TRBV7-9 and TRBJ2-3; 10 nucleotides agree with TRBD2. The length of the CDR3 is 18 residues. Germline V gene lookup returns CDR1 SEHNR and CDR2 FQNEAQ (reference sequence). J was trimmed by 3 bases and V by 1 base; bases with no gene match: 10. The DNA of the CDR3 is TGTGCCAGCAGCTTAGATCTGACGGCTAGCGGGAGAACAGATACGCAGTATTTT. Translating it yields CASSLDLTASGRTDTQYF.

The V gene is TRBV28, the J gene TRBJ2-1; 7 bases fit TRBD2. The CDR3 has 14 amino acids. Germline assignment: CDR1 MDHEN and CDR2 SYDVKM. V was pared by 5 bases and J by 15 bases, with 16 bases of the junction left unmatched. CDR3: CASSPPRGLEGWFF. The CDR3 DNA follows: TGTGCCAGCAGTCCCCCCCGAGGACTAGAAGGATGGTTCTTC.

The sample holds a few counts of this clone. The chain has TRBV6-5 and TRBJ1-2, with TRBD1 as a possible D gene (6 bases). Looked up from germline, CDR1 is MNHEY and CDR2 is SVGAGI. Trimming removed 5 bases from V and 8 bases from J, with 15 bases in between. This CDR3 comprises 13 residues. CDR3 amino acids: CASSEVPGVGYTF. In DNA, the CDR3 is TGTGCCAGCAGTGAAGTACCAGGGGTCGGCTACACCTTC.

CDR3 DNA sequence: TGTGCCAGCAGCCCTAGCGGGAGAAACTCCTACGAGCAGTACTTC. Residues: CASSPSGRNSYEQYF. This sequence joins TRBV5-6 and TRBJ2-7, with TRBD2 matching 10 bases. This CDR3 region has 15 residues. The germline CDR1 and CDR2 sequences are SGHDT and YYEEEE. Trimming took 4 bases from V and 0 from J; bases not matched to a gene: 4.

J is TRBJ2-1 and V is TRBV11-2, with a tentative D call TRBD1 (5 bases). With 1 base removed from V and 5 bases from J, the gap between germline ends came to 12 bases. The CDR3 has 15 residues. The V gene's germline CDR1 is SGHAT and CDR2 FQNNGV. CDR3 protein: CASSLVTGIDNEQFF. The CDR3 nucleotides are TGTGCCAGCAGCTTAGTCACAGGCATTGACAATGAGCAGTTCTTC.

V and J are TRBV6-1 and TRBJ2-7; D is unclear. The V gene's germline CDR1 is MNHNS and CDR2 SASEGT. The CDR3 spans 14 residues. Between the trimmed V and J ends, which lost 6 bases and 1 base, there was a span of 13 bases. DNA for the CDR3: TGTGCCAGCAGCCTATTAAGTACTTCCTACGAGCAGTACTTC. Protein product: CASSLLSTSYEQYF.

The CDR3, as DNA: TGTGCCAGCAAGTGGGTGGGGGCTACCGGGGAGCTGTTTTTT. Translating gives CASKWVGATGELFF. This rearrangement joins TRBV27 to TRBJ2-2, with a possible D match to TRBD1 (6 bases). Germline V gene lookup returns CDR1 MNHEY and CDR2 SMNVEV (reference sequence). This CDR3 has 14 residues. Trimming removed 7 bases at V and 5 bases at J, with 14 bases between.

This chain connects TRBV27 to TRBJ2-1; 7 bases map to TRBD1. Germline V CDR1 and CDR2: MNHEY, SMNVEV (reference sequence). J gave up 8 bases and V 3 bases, and 7 bases lay outside the gene matches. This CDR3 is built from 14 residues. CDR3 DNA: TGTGCCAGCAGTTTGTCCGGGACAGCCCATGAGCAGTTCTTC. It is translated as CASSLSGTAHEQFF.

The genes are TRBV7-6 and TRBJ1-2, with D maybe TRBD1 (5 bases). Germline V gene lookup returns CDR1 SGHVS and CDR2 FNYEAQ. The germline V and J ends were trimmed by 3 bases and 2 bases, with 13 bases remaining between them. The CDR3 is made up of 15 amino acids. In DNA, the CDR3 is TGTGCCAGCAGCTTTGGAGCAGGGCCCAACTATGGCTACACCTTC. Amino acids: CASSFGAGPNYGYTF. The whole variable domain, filled in from reference TRBV7-6 and TRBJ1-2, reads GAGVSQSPRYKVTKRGQDVALRCDPISGHVSLYWYRQALGQGPEFLTYFNYEAQQDKSGLPNDRFSAERPEGSISTLTIQRTEQRDSAMYRCASSFGAGPNYGYTFGSGTRLTVV.

The gene calls are TRBV28 and TRBJ2-1; D is possibly TRBD1 (6 bases). Germline-derived CDR1 and CDR2 are MDHEN and SYDVKM. Trimming removed 6 bases at V and 0 bases at J, with 12 bases between. The CDR3 length is 15 residues. Here the CDR3 DNA reads TGTGCCAGCAGACAAACAGGGAGCTCCTACAATGAGCAGTTCTTC. Encoded protein: CASRQTGSSYNEQFF.

The rearrangement links TRBV10-2 to TRBJ2-7; 11 nucleotides agree with TRBD1. The CDR3 consists of 14 residues. Germline V gene data show CDR1 as WSHSY and CDR2 as SAAADI. V trimming: 2 bases; J trimming: 7 bases; junction bases outside the gene matches: 4. CDR3 in DNA: TGCGCCAGCAGTGAGGGACAGGGGGCGGGGGAGCAGTACTTC. Translating gives CASSEGQGAGEQYF.

The rearrangement uses TRBV30 and TRBJ2-2; 7 bases line up with TRBD2. This CDR3 spans 15 amino acids. Germline CDR1 and CDR2: GTSNPN and SVGIG (reference sequence). The V and J ends lost 8 bases and 1 base, in that order; junction bases with no gene match: 10. The CDR3 loop is CAHRLAGVNTGELFF. The CDR3 DNA follows: TGTGCCCATCGGCTGGCGGGAGTGAACACCGGGGAGCTGTTTTTT.

The chain is built from TRBV14 and TRBJ1-2; unclear D gene. CDR1 is SGHDN and CDR2 is FVKESK in the germline V gene. The CDR3 is 13 amino acids. Trimming took 0 bases from V and 7 from J, leaving 9 bases between them. CDR3 nucleotide sequence: TGTGCCAGCAGCCAAGATCGGGCGGGTGGCTACACCTTC. As protein: CASSQDRAGGYTF.

This chain joins TRBV27 and TRBJ2-7; 7 bases agree with TRBD2. This CDR3 comprises 15 residues. With 3 bases clipped from V and 2 bases from J, the junction kept 7 bases outside the gene matches. Looked up from germline, CDR1 is MNHEY and CDR2 is SMNVEV (reference sequence). CDR3 protein: CASSFDLGTTYEQYF. CDR3 coding DNA: TGTGCCAGCAGTTTTGATCTAGGGACTACCTACGAGCAGTACTTC.

The chain carries TRBV5-4 and TRBJ2-2; 12 nucleotides align to TRBD2. The V gene end was trimmed by 0 bases and the J gene end by 5 bases; junction bases not matched to a gene: 2. Germline CDR1 is SGHNT and CDR2 is YYREEE (reference sequence). This CDR3 contains 16 residues. DNA of the CDR3: TGTGCCAGCAGCTTGGGGGGACTAGCGGGTACCGGGGAGCTGTTTTTT. Translating it yields CASSLGGLAGTGELFF.

The rearrangement joins TRBV29-1 to TRBJ1-5, with 9 bases fitting TRBD1. This CDR3 spans 18 amino acids. Looked up from germline, CDR1 is SQVTM and CDR2 is ANQGSEA. J gave up 2 bases and V 5 bases, and 16 bases lay outside the gene matches. CDR3 amino acids: CSVLGAPGQGVGNQPQHF. CDR3 nucleotides: TGCAGCGTTCTAGGAGCGCCGGGACAGGGAGTGGGCAATCAGCCCCAGCATTTT.

The chain carries TRBV6-5 and TRBJ1-2; 9 nucleotides agree with TRBD1. From germline, CDR1 is MNHEY and CDR2 SVGAGI. The CDR3 totals 15 residues. J gave up 4 bases and V 2 bases, and 5 bases lay outside the gene matches. The DNA for the CDR3 is TGTGCCAGCAGTTACGGGGACAGGGTTTCCTATGGCTACACCTTC. Its translation: CASSYGDRVSYGYTF.

This clone was found a few times. Other DNA sequences in the same sample also yield this CDR3. This chain uses TRBV18 with TRBJ2-5; a weak D match, TRBD1 (6 bases). V lost 3 bases and J lost 4, with 21 bases in between. Germline loops: CDR1 KGHSH, CDR2 LQKENI. The CDR3 has 17 residues. CDR3 in amino acids: CASSPRSTGFEGETQYF. In nucleotides, the CDR3 is TGTGCCAGCTCACCGAGATCGACAGGATTTGAGGGAGAGACCCAGTACTTC. The complete variable domain, with remaining parts taken from reference TRBV18 and TRBJ2-5, reads NAGVMQNPRHLVRRRGQEARLRCSPMKGHSHVYWYRQLPEEGLKFMVYLQKENIIDESGMPKERFSAEFPKEGPSILRIQQVVRGDSAAYFCASSPRSTGFEGETQYFGPGTRLLVL.

The rearrangement links TRBV18 to TRBJ1-4; TRBD1 might be the D (5 bases). V lost 8 bases, J lost 7 bases, and 11 bases lay in between. Germline values: CDR1 KGHSH, CDR2 LQKENI. The CDR3 length is 12 residues. CDR3 protein: CASGHSIEKLFF. The CDR3 DNA reads TGTGCCAGCGGACACAGCATTGAAAAACTGTTTTTT.

The rearrangement joins TRBV19 to TRBJ1-5; 12 bases match TRBD1. J gave up 7 bases and V 3 bases, and 7 bases lay outside the gene matches. Germline lookup yields CDR1 LNHDA and CDR2 SQIVND (reference sequence). This CDR3 is built from 16 residues. The CDR3 sequence: CASSMGQGAFGQPQHF. The CDR3 DNA reads TGTGCCAGTAGTATGGGACAGGGGGCTTTTGGACAGCCCCAGCATTTT.

The chain employs TRBV7-8 and TRBJ1-5, with D maybe TRBD1 (6 bases). Germline CDR1 reads SGHVS; CDR2 reads FQNEAQ. Deletions cut 7 bases from V and 2 bases from J, with 12 bases between. The CDR3 extends over 14 amino acids. Written as DNA, the CDR3 is TGTGCCAGCACCGGGACACCTCGCAATCAGCCCCAGCATTTT. Translation: CASTGTPRNQPQHF.

The chain recombines TRBV6-5 with TRBJ1-2; 10 bases map to TRBD1. The germline gives CDR1 MNHEY, CDR2 SVGAGI. The trim removed 1 base at V and 3 bases at J, leaving 2 bases unmatched. CDR3 length: 15 amino acids. The CDR3 loop is CASSYLGTGDYGYTF. The DNA for the CDR3 is TGTGCCAGCAGTTACTTGGGGACAGGGGACTATGGCTACACCTTC.

V gene TRBV6-1 combines with J gene TRBJ2-2; possibly TRBD2 for D (6 bases). The V end lost 7 bases, the J end lost 1 base, and 10 bases lay between the germline ends. This CDR3 spans 14 amino acids. Per germline, CDR1 MNHNS and CDR2 SASEGT. Here the CDR3 reads CASNPGLNTGELFF. In DNA form, the CDR3 reads TGTGCCAGCAACCCGGGACTGAACACCGGGGAGCTGTTTTTT.

This clone was picked up a small number of times. The rearrangement joins TRBV28 to TRBJ2-7; 9 bases align to TRBD2. Germline assignment: CDR1 MDHEN and CDR2 SYDVKM. Trimming at V came to 2 bases and at J to 0 bases, leaving 2 bases not matched to a gene. The CDR3 is made up of 15 amino acids. This CDR3 is CASSLSGRYSYEQYF. The CDR3 DNA is TGTGCCAGCAGTTTAAGCGGGAGGTACTCCTACGAGCAGTACTTC.

The chain combines TRBV28 with TRBJ2-7; D might be TRBD2 (5 bases). Germline CDR1 is MDHEN and CDR2 is SYDVKM. This CDR3 comprises 15 residues. V was cut by 9 bases and J by 2 bases, with 20 bases left in between. The CDR3 DNA sequence: TGTGCCAGTAGTATTCGGGGAGCACTCCCCTACGAGCAGTACTTC. Translated: CASSIRGALPYEQYF.

V and J are TRBV5-1 and TRBJ1-2, with D possibly TRBD1 on 5 matching bases. Trimming cost V 7 bases and J 2 bases, with 18 bases left between them. Germline lookup yields CDR1 SGHRS and CDR2 YFSETQ. The CDR3 sequence is 15 residues long. The chain's CDR3 is CASGTDSQPNYGYTF. CDR3 in DNA: TGCGCCAGCGGCACAGACAGTCAACCCAACTATGGCTACACCTTC.